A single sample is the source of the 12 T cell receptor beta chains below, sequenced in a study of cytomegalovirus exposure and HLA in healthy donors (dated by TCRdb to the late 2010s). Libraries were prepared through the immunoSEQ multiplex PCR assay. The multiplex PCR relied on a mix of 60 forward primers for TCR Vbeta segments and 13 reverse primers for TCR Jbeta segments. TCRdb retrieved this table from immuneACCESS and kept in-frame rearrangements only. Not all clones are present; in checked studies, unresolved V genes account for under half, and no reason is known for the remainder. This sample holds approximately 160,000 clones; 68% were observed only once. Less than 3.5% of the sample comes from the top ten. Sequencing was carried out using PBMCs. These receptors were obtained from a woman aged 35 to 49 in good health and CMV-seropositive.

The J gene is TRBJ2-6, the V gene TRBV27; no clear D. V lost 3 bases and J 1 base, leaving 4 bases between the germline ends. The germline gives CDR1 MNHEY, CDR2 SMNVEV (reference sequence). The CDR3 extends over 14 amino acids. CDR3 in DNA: TGTGCCAGCAGTTTTACTTCTGGGGCCAACGTCCTGACTTTC. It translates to CASSFTSGANVLTF. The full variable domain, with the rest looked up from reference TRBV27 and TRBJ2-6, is EAQVTQNPRYLITVTGKKLTVTCSQNMNHEYMSWYRQDPGLGLRQIYYSMNVEVTDKGDVPEGYKVSRKEKRNFPLILESPSPNQTSLYFCASSFTSGANVLTFGAGSRLTVL.

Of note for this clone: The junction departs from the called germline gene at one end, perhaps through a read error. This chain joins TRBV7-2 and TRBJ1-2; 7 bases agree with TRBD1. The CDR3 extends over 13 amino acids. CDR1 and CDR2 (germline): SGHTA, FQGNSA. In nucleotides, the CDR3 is TGTGCCAGCAGCCCCAACAGGGGAAATGGCTACCCCTTC. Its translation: CASSPNRGNGYPF.

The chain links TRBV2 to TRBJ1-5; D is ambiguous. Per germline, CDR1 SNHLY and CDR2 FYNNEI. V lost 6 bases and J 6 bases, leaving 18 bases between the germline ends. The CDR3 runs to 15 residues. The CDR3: CASRALSGRSQPQHF. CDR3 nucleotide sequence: TGTGCCAGCAGGGCCCTATCCGGGAGGAGTCAGCCCCAGCATTTT.

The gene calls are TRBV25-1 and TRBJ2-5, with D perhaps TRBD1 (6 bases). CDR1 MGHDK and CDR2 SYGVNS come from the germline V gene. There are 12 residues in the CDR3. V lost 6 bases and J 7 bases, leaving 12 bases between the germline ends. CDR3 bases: TGTGCCAGCAGGAAGGGGGTGGGGACCCAGTACTTC. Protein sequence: CASRKGVGTQYF.

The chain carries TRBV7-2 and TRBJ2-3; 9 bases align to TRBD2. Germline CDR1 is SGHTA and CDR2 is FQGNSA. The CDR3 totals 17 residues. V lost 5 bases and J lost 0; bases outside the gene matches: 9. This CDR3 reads CASSSGGPTQSTDTQYF. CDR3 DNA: TGTGCCAGCAGCAGCGGGGGGCCCACCCAAAGCACAGATACGCAGTATTTT.

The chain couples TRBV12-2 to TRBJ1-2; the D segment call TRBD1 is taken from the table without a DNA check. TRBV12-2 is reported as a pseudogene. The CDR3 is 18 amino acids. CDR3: CASRSDMGPTVTNYGYTF. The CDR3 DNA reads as TGTGCAAGTCGCTCGGACATGGGCCCTACTGTTACTAACTATGGCTACACCTTC.

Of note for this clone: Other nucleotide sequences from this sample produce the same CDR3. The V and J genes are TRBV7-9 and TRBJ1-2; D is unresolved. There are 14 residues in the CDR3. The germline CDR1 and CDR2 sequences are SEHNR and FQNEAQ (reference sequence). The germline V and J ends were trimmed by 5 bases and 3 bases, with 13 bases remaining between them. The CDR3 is CASSPRGGDYGYTF. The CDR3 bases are TGTGCCAGCAGCCCTCGTGGAGGCGACTATGGCTACACCTTC.

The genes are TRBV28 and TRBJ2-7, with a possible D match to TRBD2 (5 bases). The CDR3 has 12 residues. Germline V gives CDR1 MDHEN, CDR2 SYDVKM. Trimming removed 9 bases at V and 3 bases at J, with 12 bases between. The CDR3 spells CASRTAGYEQYF. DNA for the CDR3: TGTGCCAGTCGGACTGCAGGCTACGAGCAGTACTTC.

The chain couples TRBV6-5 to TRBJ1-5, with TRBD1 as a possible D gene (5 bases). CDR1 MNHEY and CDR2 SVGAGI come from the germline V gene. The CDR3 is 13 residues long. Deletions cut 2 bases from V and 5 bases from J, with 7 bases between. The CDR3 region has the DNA TGTGCCAGCAGTTACCTCAGGGATCAGCCCCAGCATTTT. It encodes CASSYLRDQPQHF.

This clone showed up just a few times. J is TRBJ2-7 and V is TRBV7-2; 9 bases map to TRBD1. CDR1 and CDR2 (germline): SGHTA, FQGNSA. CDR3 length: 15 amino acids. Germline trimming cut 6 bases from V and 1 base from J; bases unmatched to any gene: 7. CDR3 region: CASSQEGTGSYEQYF. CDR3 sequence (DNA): TGTGCCAGCAGTCAAGAAGGGACAGGGTCCTACGAGCAGTACTTC.

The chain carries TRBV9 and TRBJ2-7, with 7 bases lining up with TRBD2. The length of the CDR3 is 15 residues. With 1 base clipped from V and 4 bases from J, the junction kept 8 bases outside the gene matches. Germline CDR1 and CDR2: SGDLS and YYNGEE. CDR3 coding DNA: TGTGCCAGCAGCGTATCGAGCGGGGTCCAGTACGAGCAGTACTTC. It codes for CASSVSSGVQYEQYF.

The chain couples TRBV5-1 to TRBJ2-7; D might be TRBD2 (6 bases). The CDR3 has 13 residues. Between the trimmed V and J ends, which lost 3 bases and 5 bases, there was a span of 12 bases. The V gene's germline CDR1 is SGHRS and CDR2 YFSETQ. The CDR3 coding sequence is TGCGCCAGCAGCTCCGGGAGTGGGAACGAGCAGTACTTC. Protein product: CASSSGSGNEQYF.